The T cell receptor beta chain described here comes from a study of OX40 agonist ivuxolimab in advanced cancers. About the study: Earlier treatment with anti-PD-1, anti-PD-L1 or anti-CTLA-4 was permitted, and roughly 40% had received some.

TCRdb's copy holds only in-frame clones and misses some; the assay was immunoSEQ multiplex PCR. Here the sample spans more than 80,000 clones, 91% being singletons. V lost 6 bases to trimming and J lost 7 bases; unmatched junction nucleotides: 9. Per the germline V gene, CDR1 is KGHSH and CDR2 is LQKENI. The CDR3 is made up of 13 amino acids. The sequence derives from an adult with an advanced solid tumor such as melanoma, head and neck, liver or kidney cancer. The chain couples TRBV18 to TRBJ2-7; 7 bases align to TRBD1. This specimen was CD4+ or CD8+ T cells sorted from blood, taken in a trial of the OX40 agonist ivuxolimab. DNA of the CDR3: TGTGCCAGCTCCCCGACAGGGAGTAATGAGCAGTACTTC. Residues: CASSPTGSNEQYF.